This TCR beta chain is drawn from a study of blood T cell repertoires in COVID-19. Study as a whole: The samples span acute and convalescent COVID-19 from the United States, Italy and Spain.

This table comes from immunoSEQ multiplex PCR, and its TCRdb copy is limited to in-frame clones, with some not included. This table has over 200,000 clones, 86% appearing once. The CDR3 extends over 15 amino acids. The germline V and J ends were trimmed by 6 bases and 8 bases, with 22 bases remaining between them. Germline V gene sequence: CDR1 MNHEY, CDR2 SVGAGI. The source of this sequence is a man between 18 and 29 years old who had recovered from COVID-19. The V and J genes are TRBV6-5 and TRBJ1-2; a possible D gene is TRBD1 (6 bases). The sample taken for sequencing was PBMCs or T cells enriched from blood (not recorded which). The CDR3 sequence is CASSALTGQKSGYTF. DNA for the CDR3: TGTGCCAGCAGCGCCCTGACAGGCCAAAAATCGGGCTACACCTTC.